The 14 T cell receptor beta chains below come from one sample, sequenced in a study of PD-1 blockade in classical Hodgkin lymphoma. Brentuximab vedotin exposure varied among the patients, all of whom had relapsed after autologous stem cell transplantation. This table comes from immunoSEQ multiplex PCR, and its TCRdb copy is limited to in-frame clones, with some not included. This sample has 10,000 to 13,000 clones, with about 75% found just once. The sample here was peripheral blood mononuclear cells (PBMCs), taken at baseline. Source of these receptors: a human donor with classical Hodgkin lymphoma.

V usage is TRBV5-6 and J usage is TRBJ1-2, with 7 nucleotides matching TRBD1. Germline V gives CDR1 SGHDT, CDR2 YYEEEE. This CDR3 has 15 residues. V shed 6 bases and J 0 bases; nucleotides not matched to a gene: 8. CDR3 amino acids: CASITGAGANYGYTF. The CDR3 coding sequence is TGTGCCAGCATTACAGGGGCGGGGGCTAACTATGGCTACACCTTC.

This rearrangement joins TRBV5-6 to TRBJ1-2; no clear D gene. V lost 0 bases to trimming and J lost 8 bases, with 11 bases between them. The CDR3 runs to 13 residues. CDR1 is SGHDT and CDR2 is YYEEEE in the germline V gene. CDR3 loop: CASSLEVRGGYTF. CDR3 sequence (DNA): TGTGCCAGCAGCTTGGAGGTTAGAGGGGGCTACACCTTC.

The V and J genes are TRBV18 and TRBJ2-7; TRBD1 might be the D (6 bases). Germline V gene lookup returns CDR1 KGHSH and CDR2 LQKENI. The V and J ends lost 4 bases and 6 bases respectively, with 13 bases between them. The CDR3 has 13 residues. The CDR3 sequence: CASSRSDSSEQYF. The CDR3 DNA follows: TGTGCCAGCTCACGGTCGGACAGCTCCGAGCAGTACTTC.

The V gene is TRBV5-1, the J gene TRBJ2-3, with TRBD2 identical over 14 bases. V shed 3 bases and J 2 bases; nucleotides not matched to a gene: 8. The germline V gene has CDR1 SGHRS and CDR2 YFSETQ. There are 18 residues in the CDR3. CDR3 in DNA: TGCGCCAGCAGCTGGCGAGGGACTAGCGGGGGAAACACAGATACGCAGTATTTT. Its translation is CASSWRGTSGGNTDTQYF.

This chain uses TRBV10-2 with TRBJ1-2; no reliable D call. The CDR3 contains 11 residues. Germline assignment: CDR1 WSHSY and CDR2 SAAADI. Trimming shortened V by 3 bases and J by 8 bases, and 7 bases separated the two germline ends. CDR3 nucleotide sequence: TGCGCCAGCAGTGACTCTAGGGGCTACACCTTC. Protein: CASSDSRGYTF.

This clone has a handful of counts. This chain joins TRBV7-2 and TRBJ1-1; D is unclear. The V gene lost 1 base and the J gene lost 4 bases, with 7 bases spanning the gap. Germline V gene lookup returns CDR1 SGHTA and CDR2 FQGNSA. CDR3 length: 13 amino acids. The CDR3 DNA reads TGTGCCAGCAGCTTAGAACGAGGCACTGAAGCTTTCTTT. Protein sequence: CASSLERGTEAFF.

The V call is TRBV7-8, the J call TRBJ2-1; perhaps TRBD1 as D (6 bases). Per the germline V gene, CDR1 is SGHVS and CDR2 is FQNEAQ. Trimming shortened V by 3 bases and J by 7 bases, and 10 bases separated the two germline ends. The CDR3 runs 13 residues. CDR3 nucleotide sequence: TGTGCCAGCAGCTTGGACAGAAGGAATGAGCAGTTCTTC. Protein sequence: CASSLDRRNEQFF.

This clone was seen only a few times. The gene calls are TRBV5-1 and TRBJ2-5; D gene uncertain. Germline V gives CDR1 SGHRS, CDR2 YFSETQ. V was pared by 2 bases and J by 4 bases, with 3 bases between. The CDR3 has 11 amino acids. CDR3 sequence (DNA): TGCGCCAGCAGCTTTGGAGAGACCCAGTACTTC. This translates into CASSFGETQYF.

The chain has TRBV7-9 and TRBJ1-4; possibly TRBD1 for D (6 bases). This CDR3 contains 15 residues. V was shortened by 3 bases and J by 8 bases, with 16 bases between the two germline ends. The V gene's germline CDR1 is SEHNR and CDR2 FQNEAQ (reference sequence). The CDR3 DNA reads as TGTGCCAGCAGCTTTTGGGGACAAGTGGAAGAAAAACTGTTTTTT. It encodes CASSFWGQVEEKLFF.

The V gene is TRBV7-2, the J gene TRBJ2-5; TRBD1 matches at 7 bases. This CDR3 is 13 amino acids long. Trimming cost V 5 bases and J 2 bases; bases outside gene matches: 2. CDR1 and CDR2 (germline): SGHTA, FQGNSA. CDR3 sequence: CASSGDRQETQYF. As DNA, the CDR3 is TGTGCCAGCAGCGGGGACAGACAAGAGACCCAGTACTTC.

This clone was counted once. The chain recombines TRBV7-9 with TRBJ2-7; unclear D gene. V lost 4 bases and J lost 9, with 10 bases in between. CDR1 is SEHNR, CDR2 FQNEAQ, per germline (reference sequence). The CDR3 contains 11 residues. Written as DNA, the CDR3 is TGTGCCAGCAGCTCCGGGCCCGTGCAGTACTTC. It translates to CASSSGPVQYF.

The chain uses TRBV5-1 and TRBJ1-1, with 7 positions matching TRBD1. The V and J ends lost 1 base and 3 bases, in that order; junction bases with no gene match: 9. Germline V lookup: CDR1 SGHRS, CDR2 YFSETQ. The CDR3 sequence is 16 residues long. CDR3 in DNA: TGCGCCAGCAGCTTGTGGGGAAAGGGGGCTGACACTGAAGCTTTCTTT. Amino acid sequence: CASSLWGKGADTEAFF.

CDR3 region: CASSFQGGHYEQYF. The DNA of the CDR3 is TGTGCCAGCAGCTTTCAGGGGGGGCACTACGAGCAGTACTTC. The rearrangement uses TRBV11-2 and TRBJ2-7; D might be TRBD1 or TRBD2, each matching 7 bases. V gave up 3 bases and J gave up 3 bases, with 12 bases separating them. CDR3 size: 14 residues. Germline values: CDR1 SGHAT, CDR2 FQNNGV.

This chain connects TRBV7-2 to TRBJ2-6; D remains unclear. Trimming removed 3 bases at V and 1 base at J, with 7 bases between. There are 15 residues in the CDR3. Germline loops: CDR1 SGHTA, CDR2 FQGNSA. CDR3 DNA: TGTGCCAGCAGCTTCGACGCTTCTGGGGCCAACGTCCTGACTTTC. Amino acid sequence: CASSFDASGANVLTF.